This T cell receptor beta chain was documented in a study of monozygotic twins with inflammatory bowel disease. In the case of this clonotype: Its antigen is still unknown.

Study findings and constraints: Concordant and discordant twins showed no difference in repertoire similarity, possibly from limited power.

TCRdb re-called the 5' RACE reads; one entry per CDR3 protein, DNA not given. The record lists 400,000 or so distinct CDR3 sequences, of which the ten most abundant hold 2.4%. The CDR3 runs 13 residues. CDR1 and CDR2 from the germline V gene are ENHRY and SYGVKD. The TCR comes from a human donor with ulcerative colitis or Crohn's disease, or a healthy co-twin of an affected twin (not recorded which). V usage is TRBV10-3 and J usage is TRBJ1-2; TCRdb indicates TRBD1, and absent DNA this call remains unverified. Sequencing used blood. CDR3: CAISESEGDGYTF.